This TCR beta chain was recovered during a study of blood T cell repertoires in COVID-19. V lost 6 bases and J lost 5; bases outside the gene matches: 6. Germline CDR1 reads WSHSY; CDR2 reads SAAADI. The CDR3 spans 14 residues. Only in-frame clones appear in the TCRdb table, and some are missing; sequencing was by immunoSEQ multiplex PCR. Seen here are roughly 250,000 clones, 70% to 80% observed once, and the top ten hold about 3.5%. This clone was detected a few times. V is TRBV10-2 and J is TRBJ1-4; 7 bases map to TRBD1. The receptor was derived from an elderly woman with acute or convalescent COVID-19. The sample taken for sequencing was peripheral blood. The chain's CDR3 is CASRPGTANEKLFF. The CDR3 DNA follows: TGCGCCAGCAGGCCCGGGACAGCAAATGAAAAACTGTTTTTT.